This T cell receptor beta chain was recorded in a study of blood T cell repertoires in COVID-19. Study overall: From T cells, B-cell-depleted T cells, or PBMCs came the material, which was cDNA or gDNA.

V was pared by 3 bases and J by 6 bases, with 11 bases between. Germline V lookup: CDR1 SGDLS, CDR2 YYNGEE. The CDR3 runs to 13 residues. Using immunoSEQ multiplex PCR, the repertoire was profiled, and TCRdb retains in-frame clones only, with some absent. The sample shows approximately 250,000 clones, nearly 90% of them seen only once. The genes are TRBV9 and TRBJ2-3, with D uncertain. The clonotype originates from a woman in her 30s who had recovered from COVID-19. The sample consisted of PBMCs or T cells enriched from blood (not recorded which). CDR3 sequence: CASSGEPYDTQYF. The CDR3 bases are TGTGCCAGCAGCGGCGAGCCCTACGATACGCAGTATTTT.